The 20 T cell receptor beta chains given below trace back to one sample, sequenced in a study of shared clonotypes between healthy human individuals. Sequencing used immunoSEQ multiplex PCR; TCRdb keeps in-frame clones, though not all of them. Among some 1 million clones listed, 65% to 75% were seen once. Sample: memory CD4+ T cells sorted from blood. The subset is: CD45RA-negative fraction. These receptor sequences come from a man aged 18 to 30 in good health.

This rearrangement joins TRBV30 to TRBJ1-4; D perhaps matches TRBD1 (5 bases). The CDR3 sequence is 13 residues long. V was clipped by 5 bases and J by 4 bases, with 11 bases between them. In germline, CDR1 is GTSNPN, CDR2 SVGIG (reference sequence). CDR3 nucleotide sequence: TGTGCCTGGGGGGGGGTACTTAATGAAAAACTGTTTTTT. Residues: CAWGGVLNEKLFF.

V gene TRBV10-2 combines with J gene TRBJ2-3, with D uncertain. This CDR3 spans 14 amino acids. Germline V gene data show CDR1 as WSHSY and CDR2 as SAAADI. V lost 7 bases and J 0 bases, leaving 11 bases between the germline ends. The CDR3 is CASKAGSSTDTQYF. DNA of the CDR3: TGCGCCAGCAAGGCCGGATCTAGCACAGATACGCAGTATTTT.

This rearrangement joins TRBV6-5 to TRBJ2-2; D ambiguous. Germline loops: CDR1 MNHEY, CDR2 SVGAGI. V gave up 7 bases and J gave up 6 bases, with 9 bases separating them. This CDR3 region has 12 residues. The CDR3 loop is CASNQGSGELFF. CDR3 sequence (DNA): TGTGCCAGCAATCAAGGCTCCGGGGAGCTGTTTTTT.

The V gene is TRBV10-3, the J gene TRBJ1-1; a possible D gene is TRBD1 (5 bases). The CDR3 runs 13 residues. Germline values: CDR1 ENHRY, CDR2 SYGVKD. Trimming removed 9 bases at V and 1 base at J, with 12 bases between. DNA for the CDR3: TGTGCCATAGCGCCCGACAGGAACACTGAAGCTTTCTTT. This translates into CAIAPDRNTEAFF.

The rearrangement joins TRBV29-1 to TRBJ2-5; TRBD1 aligns across 9 bases. The better agreement between TRBJ2-7 and the DNA end casts doubt on the J call. The CDR3 runs to 13 residues. CDR1 SQVTM and CDR2 ANQGSEA come from the germline V gene. The CDR3: CSAGTGSGYEQYF. The DNA for the CDR3 is TGCAGCGCCGGGACAGGGTCGGGCTACGAGCAGTACTTC.

The chain links TRBV30 to TRBJ1-1; TRBD1 might be the D (5 bases). CDR1 is GTSNPN, CDR2 SVGIG, per germline (reference sequence). This CDR3 has 13 residues. Trimming removed 2 bases from V and 7 bases from J, with 14 bases in between. CDR3 nucleotide sequence: TGTGCCTGGAGTCTTCCGGGCCAGGGTGAAGCTTTCTTT. Protein: CAWSLPGQGEAFF.

V is TRBV5-8 and J is TRBJ2-3; no firm D call. The length of the CDR3 is 14 residues. Germline V CDR1 and CDR2: SGHTS, YDEGEE. Trimming took off 1 base at V and 2 bases at J, with 8 bases between the two ends. The CDR3 protein is CASSLRYLTDTQYF. The CDR3 region has the DNA TGTGCCAGCAGCTTGAGATACCTCACAGATACGCAGTATTTT.

About this clone: Just one base apart from a much larger clone, this may be a read error. Other nucleotide sequences in the sample specify the same CDR3. The chain combines TRBV28 with TRBJ2-7, with TRBD1 as a possible D gene (6 bases). Trimming left V 3 bases short and J 2 bases short, with 8 bases between. Looked up from germline, CDR1 is MDHEN and CDR2 is SYDVKM. This CDR3 is 13 amino acids long. The CDR3 DNA reads TGTGCCAGCAGTTTGACAGGTCCCTACGAGCAGTACTTC. Amino acid sequence: CASSLTGPYEQYF.

This clone was recorded once. The gene calls are TRBV19 and TRBJ1-5, with TRBD1 matching 9 bases. Germline loops: CDR1 LNHDA, CDR2 SQIVND (reference sequence). The CDR3 runs to 15 residues. Germline trimming cut 3 bases from V and 7 bases from J; bases unmatched to any gene: 7. CDR3 in amino acids: CASSMDRGGQQPQHF. The CDR3 DNA reads as TGTGCCAGTAGTATGGACAGGGGCGGGCAACAGCCCCAGCATTTT.

The V call is TRBV19, the J call TRBJ2-7; TRBD2 agrees at 9 bases. This CDR3 has 15 residues. Trimming took 5 bases from V and 0 from J; bases not matched to a gene: 5. Germline CDR1 and CDR2: LNHDA and SQIVND (reference sequence). Here the CDR3 reads CASSPGLANSYEQYF. As DNA, the CDR3 is TGTGCCAGTAGTCCGGGACTAGCTAACTCCTACGAGCAGTACTTC.

This clone was recorded many times. The gene calls are TRBV6-1 and TRBJ2-5; perhaps TRBD1 as D (5 bases). This CDR3 is 19 amino acids long. The V gene's germline CDR1 is MNHNS and CDR2 SASEGT. V was trimmed by 1 base and J by 4 bases, leaving 25 bases between them. CDR3 nucleotides: TGTGCCAGCAGTGAAGACGCAGGGCCCTCCCGAACCCGTTCAGAGACCCAGTACTTC. It specifies CASSEDAGPSRTRSETQYF.

This clone was seen more than once but under ten times. This rearrangement joins TRBV5-4 to TRBJ1-2; no clear D. The CDR3 spans 14 residues. Germline CDR1 is SGHNT and CDR2 is YYREEE (reference sequence). V lost 0 bases, J lost 3 bases, and 9 bases lay in between. Here the CDR3 DNA reads TGTGCCAGCAGCTTGGAGAACAGAGACTATGGCTACACCTTC. It codes for CASSLENRDYGYTF.

Worth noting for this clone: A much larger clone differs from this one at a single base, so this may be a read error. The rearrangement links TRBV7-9 to TRBJ1-1, with D unclear. CDR3 length: 13 residues. Trimming took off 1 base at V and 3 bases at J, with 6 bases between the two ends. In germline, CDR1 is SEHNR, CDR2 FQNEAQ (reference sequence). CDR3 sequence: CASSLGLDTEAFF. CDR3 in DNA: TGTGCCAGCAGCTTAGGGCTGGACACTGAAGCTTTCTTT. Using reference TRBV7-9 and TRBJ1-1 for the parts outside the CDR3, the full variable domain is DTGVSQNPRHKITKRGQNVTFRCDPISEHNRLYWYRQTLGQGPEFLTYFQNEAQLEKSRLLSDRFSAERPKGSFSTLEIQRTEQGDSAMYLCASSLGLDTEAFFGQGTRLTVV.

The chain employs TRBV30 and TRBJ2-1; 10 bases are shared with TRBD2. CDR3 size: 14 residues. The germline V gene encodes CDR1 GTSNPN and CDR2 SVGIG (reference sequence). Germline trimming cut 2 bases from V and 15 bases from J; bases unmatched to any gene: 13. In DNA, the CDR3 is TGTGCCTGGAGTCCTCGTGCTAGCGGGAGTAAGCCGTTCTTC. This codes for CAWSPRASGSKPFF. Combining the CDR3 with reference TRBV30 and TRBJ2-1 gives the whole variable domain SQTIHQWPATLVQPVGSPLSLECTVEGTSNPNLYWYRQAAGRGLQLLFYSVGIGQISSEVPQNLSASRPQDRQFILSSKKLLLSDSGFYLCAWSPRASGSKPFFGPGTRLTVL.

The chain carries TRBV4-1 and TRBJ2-5, with 8 bases that match TRBD2. Trimming removed 3 bases from V and 0 bases from J; junction bases left unmatched: 6. Germline assignment: CDR1 MGHRA and CDR2 YSYEKL. The CDR3 has 16 residues. The CDR3 protein is CASSQRGEGYQETQYF. The CDR3, as DNA: TGCGCCAGCAGCCAGCGGGGGGAGGGATACCAAGAGACCCAGTACTTC.

This rearrangement joins TRBV23-1 to TRBJ2-5; D ambiguous. TRBV23-1 belongs to the ORF category, with a function that is uncertain. V gave up 1 base and J gave up 5 bases, with 17 bases separating them. This CDR3 region has 16 residues. CDR3 in amino acids: CASSQFRRVESETQYF. The CDR3 DNA sequence: TGCGCCAGCAGTCAATTCCGAAGGGTAGAATCGGAGACCCAGTACTTC.

This clone was seen a handful of times. The chain recombines TRBV19 with TRBJ1-2, with D possibly being TRBD1 (6 bases). V was trimmed by 10 bases and J by 7 bases, leaving 13 bases between them. CDR1 LNHDA and CDR2 SQIVND come from the germline V gene (reference sequence). CDR3 length: 11 residues. CDR3 region: CATVMGAGYTF. CDR3 nucleotide sequence: TGTGCCACAGTAATGGGGGCTGGCTACACCTTC.

This chain uses TRBV2 with TRBJ2-3; maybe TRBD2 (6 bases). There are 15 residues in the CDR3. Trimming took 3 bases from V and 0 from J, leaving 10 bases between them. Germline V gene lookup returns CDR1 SNHLY and CDR2 FYNNEI. Written as DNA, the CDR3 is TGTGCCAGCAGTGATCTAGCGCTTAGCACAGATACGCAGTATTTT. This encodes CASSDLALSTDTQYF.

J is TRBJ2-1 and V is TRBV5-1, with a weak D call TRBD2 (5 bases). The V end was cut by 0 bases, the J end by 4 bases, with 14 bases between. The CDR3 length is 16 residues. CDR1 and CDR2 from the germline V gene are SGHRS and YFSETQ. The CDR3 reads CASSLGEGSAYNEQFF. The CDR3 nucleotides are TGCGCCAGCAGCTTGGGAGAGGGAAGCGCGTACAATGAGCAGTTCTTC.

The chain has TRBV10-3 and TRBJ2-1; D is unclear. The V end lost 3 bases, the J end lost 6 bases, and 18 bases lay between the germline ends. The germline gives CDR1 ENHRY, CDR2 SYGVKD. The CDR3 is 16 amino acids. CDR3 bases: TGTGCCATCAGTGAATTTTTCGGGTTGAGTCTCAATGAGCAGTTCTTC. Amino acid sequence: CAISEFFGLSLNEQFF.